These 27 T cell receptor beta chains came from one sample sequenced in a study of cytomegalovirus exposure and HLA in healthy donors. The study ran its PCR with 60 Vbeta and 13 Jbeta primers. Libraries were prepared by immunoSEQ multiplex PCR; TCRdb keeps only in-frame clonotypes and omits some of them. The sample has roughly 200,000 clones; roughly 79% are singletons. Material: PBMCs. The receptor source for this set is a man aged 25 to 40 in good health and CMV-seronegative.

The V and J genes are TRBV6-1 and TRBJ2-5, with no clear D. The CDR3 consists of 14 residues. Germline values: CDR1 MNHNS, CDR2 SASEGT. V was shortened by 4 bases and J by 1 base, with 10 bases between the two germline ends. The CDR3 coding sequence is TGTGCCAGCAGTGGCGGTAGGTCCCAAGAGACCCAGTACTTC. Amino acid sequence: CASSGGRSQETQYF.

Only one count was recorded for this clone. The gene calls are TRBV6-1 and TRBJ2-1, with a tentative D call TRBD1 (6 bases). Germline CDR1 is MNHNS and CDR2 is SASEGT. The V end was cut by 5 bases, the J end by 4 bases, with 9 bases between. CDR3 length: 13 amino acids. This CDR3 reads CASSPGQYNEQFF. CDR3 nucleotide sequence: TGTGCCAGCAGTCCCGGACAGTACAATGAGCAGTTCTTC.

This clone was seen more than once but under ten times. The chain is built from TRBV6-5 and TRBJ1-5, with D possibly TRBD1 on 5 matching bases. Germline CDR1 is MNHEY and CDR2 is SVGAGI. CDR3 size: 15 residues. V was trimmed by 0 bases and J by 4 bases, leaving 10 bases between them. Here the CDR3 reads CASSYSGGENQPQHF. The CDR3 DNA reads as TGTGCCAGCAGTTACTCGGGGGGGGAAAATCAGCCCCAGCATTTT.

CDR3 residues: CASRPPGLATTDTQYF. The CDR3 nucleotides are TGTGCCAGCAGGCCGCCGGGACTAGCAACGACAGATACGCAGTATTTT. The V call is TRBV11-2, the J call TRBJ2-3, with TRBD2 identical over 9 bases. Germline-derived CDR1 and CDR2 are SGHAT and FQNNGV. The CDR3 totals 16 residues. V was pared by 6 bases and J by 3 bases, with 10 bases of the junction left unmatched.

V and J are TRBV5-6 and TRBJ2-1; TRBD1 matches 9 bases. The CDR3 extends over 14 amino acids. Trimming removed 5 bases from V and 0 bases from J; junction bases left unmatched: 0. CDR1 and CDR2 from the germline V gene are SGHDT and YYEEEE. The CDR3, as DNA: TGTGCCAGCAGGGGACAGGGCTCCTACAATGAGCAGTTCTTC. Protein product: CASRGQGSYNEQFF.

The chain links TRBV27 to TRBJ2-1, with D possibly being TRBD2 (6 bases). CDR1 is MNHEY, CDR2 SMNVEV, per germline (reference sequence). The CDR3 loop spans 16 amino acids. V was shortened by 5 bases and J by 2 bases, with 16 bases between the two germline ends. CDR3 coding DNA: TGTGCCAGCAGTAACCTCCCTCTAGCGACCTACAATGAGCAGTTCTTC. Amino acid sequence: CASSNLPLATYNEQFF.

This clone was detected a few times. J is TRBJ1-5 and V is TRBV6-4; unclear D gene. This CDR3 comprises 15 residues. V was cut by 6 bases and J by 1 base, with 13 bases left in between. CDR1 MRHNA and CDR2 SNTAGT come from the germline V gene. The CDR3 DNA follows: TGTGCCAGCAGCGCTAGCGCGGGGAGCAATCAGCCCCAGCATTTT. This sequence encodes CASSASAGSNQPQHF.

This clone was observed a handful of times. This chain connects TRBV2 to TRBJ1-1; D remains ambiguous. Trimming took 1 base from V and 5 from J, leaving 11 bases between them. CDR1 and CDR2 (germline): SNHLY, FYNNEI. CDR3 length: 14 residues. In DNA form, the CDR3 reads TGTGCCAGCAGTGAAGTACCGGGGTTAACTGAAGCTTTCTTT. Residues: CASSEVPGLTEAFF.

Note on this clone: Additional DNA sequences in this sample encode the identical CDR3. This chain joins TRBV10-3 and TRBJ2-7; 12 bases match TRBD2. V was clipped by 0 bases and J by 5 bases; unmatched bases: 5. The germline V gene has CDR1 ENHRY and CDR2 SYGVKD. This CDR3 has 16 residues. The DNA of the CDR3 is TGTGCCATCAGTGAGTCGCCTAGCGGGAGGGAGGACGAGCAGTACTTC. Protein sequence: CAISESPSGREDEQYF.

The chain is built from TRBV4-1 and TRBJ2-2, with TRBD1 matching over 8 bases. Losses at the gene ends were 5 bases for V and 5 bases for J; bases not matched to a gene: 7. CDR1 is MGHRA, CDR2 YSYEKL, per germline. The CDR3 is 15 amino acids. In DNA, the CDR3 is TGCGCCAGCAGCACGACAGGGGTTGGAACCGGGGAGCTGTTTTTT. This gives the protein CASSTTGVGTGELFF.

The CDR3 region is CASSLDSSNYGYTF. DNA of the CDR3: TGTGCCAGCAGCTTAGACAGTTCAAACTATGGCTACACCTTC. The chain has TRBV7-3 and TRBJ1-2; tentatively, D is TRBD1 (5 bases). Germline V gene data show CDR1 as SGHTA and CDR2 as FQGTGA. Trimming pared 2 bases from V and 2 bases from J, leaving 9 bases between. The CDR3 length is 14 residues.

The gene calls are TRBV5-1 and TRBJ2-2, with D perhaps TRBD2 (5 bases). With 6 bases removed from V and 0 bases from J, the gap between germline ends came to 21 bases. The V gene's germline CDR1 is SGHRS and CDR2 YFSETQ. This CDR3 is 18 amino acids long. The CDR3 region has the DNA TGCGCCAGCACCCTGAAGACTAACCATTACTCGAACACCGGGGAGCTGTTTTTT. This translates into CASTLKTNHYSNTGELFF.

This clone has only one observation. The gene calls are TRBV28 and TRBJ1-1, with 8 bases fitting TRBD1. J lost 1 base, V lost 5 bases, and 9 bases had no gene match. Germline values: CDR1 MDHEN, CDR2 SYDVKM. CDR3 length: 16 residues. DNA of the CDR3: TGTGCCAGCAGTGCAAGACAGGGGATCGGGAACACTGAAGCTTTCTTT. Translation: CASSARQGIGNTEAFF. The full variable domain, completed using reference TRBV28 and TRBJ1-1, is DVKVTQSSRYLVKRTGEKVFLECVQDMDHENMFWYRQDPGLGLRLIYFSYDVKMKEKGDIPEGYSVSREKKERFSLILESASTNQTSMYLCASSARQGIGNTEAFFGQGTRLTVV.

The chain couples TRBV30 to TRBJ2-4; TRBD2 aligns across 14 bases. V lost 5 bases, J lost 7 bases, and 7 bases stayed unmatched. Germline V gene lookup returns CDR1 GTSNPN and CDR2 SVGIG (reference sequence). This CDR3 is built from 15 residues. The CDR3 DNA follows: TGTGCCTGGGAGACTAGCGGGAGGGCCGGGAACATTCAGTACTTC. The encoded protein is CAWETSGRAGNIQYF.

As DNA, the CDR3 is TGTGCCAGCAGCTTGAGTACTGAAGCTTTCTTT. Amino acid sequence: CASSLSTEAFF. The V call is TRBV11-1, the J call TRBJ1-1; D not resolved. Trimming stripped 3 bases from V and 5 bases from J, with 4 bases between. Germline CDR1 and CDR2: SGHAT and FQDESV (reference sequence). This CDR3 comprises 11 residues.

CDR3: CASSLVHQNTEAFF. In DNA, the CDR3 is TGTGCCAGCAGTTTGGTACACCAGAACACTGAAGCTTTCTTT. This chain connects TRBV28 to TRBJ1-1; D is uncertain. The CDR3 length is 14 residues. Trimming took off 3 bases at V and 1 base at J, with 9 bases between the two ends. The germline V gene encodes CDR1 MDHEN and CDR2 SYDVKM.

The rearrangement uses TRBV15 and TRBJ1-5; the D gene is possibly TRBD1 (5 bases). V was trimmed by 1 base and J by 7 bases, leaving 14 bases between them. This CDR3 is built from 15 residues. Germline V gene sequence: CDR1 LNHNV, CDR2 YYDKDF (reference sequence). The CDR3 coding sequence is TGTGCCACCAGCAGAGGGGGGGGGACGGAACAGCCCCAGCATTTT. The encoded protein is CATSRGGGTEQPQHF.

This clone was counted between two and nine times. The rearrangement joins TRBV7-9 to TRBJ2-2; TRBD2 is a possible D gene (6 bases). The CDR3 sequence is 16 residues long. The ends were cut back, 7 bases at V and 6 bases at J, with 21 bases in the middle. The germline V gene encodes CDR1 SEHNR and CDR2 FQNEAQ (reference sequence). CDR3 residues: CASTFRGIGFPGELFF. DNA for the CDR3: TGTGCCAGCACCTTCCGGGGGATAGGATTCCCCGGGGAGCTGTTTTTT.

The chain employs TRBV7-9 and TRBJ2-7, with D possibly being TRBD2 (6 bases). CDR1 is SEHNR and CDR2 is FQNEAQ in the germline V gene (reference sequence). V lost 0 bases to trimming and J lost 2 bases, with 14 bases between them. The CDR3 runs to 16 residues. CDR3 sequence reads: CASSLASAGLTYEQYF. The CDR3, as DNA: TGTGCCAGCAGCTTAGCTTCGGCGGGATTAACCTACGAGCAGTACTTC.

J is TRBJ1-1 and V is TRBV16; possibly TRBD1 for D (5 bases). Germline CDR1 and CDR2: KGHSY and FQNENV. The CDR3 is 15 amino acids. Trimming shortened V by 1 base and J by 1 base, and 10 bases separated the two germline ends. The CDR3 DNA reads as TGTGCCAGCAGCCAATTGCAGGGCTGGAACACTGAAGCTTTCTTT. As protein: CASSQLQGWNTEAFF. The complete variable domain, with remaining parts taken from reference TRBV16 and TRBJ1-1, reads GEEVAQTPKHLVRGEGQKAKLYCAPIKGHSYVFWYQQVLKNEFKFLISFQNENVFDETGMPKERFSAKCLPNSPCSLEIQATKLEDSAVYFCASSQLQGWNTEAFFGQGTRLTVV.

The rearrangement joins TRBV7-9 to TRBJ2-7; 10 nucleotides line up with TRBD2. Germline assignment: CDR1 SEHNR and CDR2 FQNEAQ (reference sequence). Unmatched junction bases numbered 16, after V lost 5 bases and J lost 6 bases. This CDR3 has 17 residues. As DNA, the CDR3 is TGTGCCAGCAGCACACGATCCGGGACTAGCGTGTTTGGCGAGCAGTACTTC. It specifies CASSTRSGTSVFGEQYF.

This chain links TRBV30 with TRBJ1-5, with D perhaps TRBD1 (6 bases). V lost 1 base and J lost 2, with 12 bases in between. CDR3 size: 15 residues. In germline, CDR1 is GTSNPN, CDR2 SVGIG (reference sequence). As DNA, the CDR3 is TGTGCCTGGAGTGGGGGAGGGGGTGGCAATCAGCCCCAGCATTTT. Its protein is CAWSGGGGGNQPQHF.

This chain uses TRBV10-2 with TRBJ1-4; possible D gene TRBD1, 5 bases. The V end lost 4 bases, the J end lost 0 bases, and 15 bases lay between the germline ends. The V gene's germline CDR1 is WSHSY and CDR2 SAAADI. This CDR3 is built from 17 residues. The CDR3 loop is CASSGRAGTATNEKLFF. CDR3 in DNA: TGCGCCAGCAGTGGGAGGGCGGGGACTGCAACTAATGAAAAACTGTTTTTT.

This clone was observed a few times. This chain links TRBV6-5 with TRBJ2-2, with 9 bases matching TRBD1. Germline V lookup: CDR1 MNHEY, CDR2 SVGAGI. The CDR3 contains 14 residues. Germline trimming cut 6 bases from V and 7 bases from J; bases unmatched to any gene: 6. The CDR3 loop is CASRDRGGNGELFF. CDR3 in DNA: TGTGCCAGCAGGGACAGGGGAGGGAACGGGGAGCTGTTTTTT.

The table lists this clone with a count of one. The J gene is TRBJ2-1, the V gene TRBV4-1, with 16 positions matching TRBD2. Germline V gene data show CDR1 as MGHRA and CDR2 as YSYEKL. CDR3 size: 16 residues. The J segment lost 10 bases and the V segment lost 2 bases, leaving 5 bases of the junction unmatched. The CDR3 protein is CASSQLGLAGGTEQFF. The CDR3 bases are TGCGCCAGCAGCCAATTGGGACTAGCGGGAGGGACGGAGCAGTTCTTC.

This clone was counted a single time. The chain employs TRBV5-6 and TRBJ2-7, with D possibly being TRBD1 (5 bases). The germline V and J ends were trimmed by 4 bases and 3 bases, with 14 bases remaining between them. CDR3 length: 14 amino acids. Germline V gene sequence: CDR1 SGHDT, CDR2 YYEEEE. CDR3 protein: CASSTWQGIYEQYF. The CDR3 DNA is TGTGCCAGCAGCACCTGGCAGGGTATCTACGAGCAGTACTTC.

The chain uses TRBV4-1 and TRBJ1-1; 9 bases agree with TRBD1. Germline trimming cut 0 bases from V and 4 bases from J; bases unmatched to any gene: 18. The germline CDR1 and CDR2 sequences are MGHRA and YSYEKL. This CDR3 spans 20 amino acids. CDR3 nucleotide sequence: TGCGCCAGCAGCCAAGATTCGCACCGGGACAGGGCCCGCCGGGGCACTGAAGCTTTCTTT. It codes for CASSQDSHRDRARRGTEAFF.